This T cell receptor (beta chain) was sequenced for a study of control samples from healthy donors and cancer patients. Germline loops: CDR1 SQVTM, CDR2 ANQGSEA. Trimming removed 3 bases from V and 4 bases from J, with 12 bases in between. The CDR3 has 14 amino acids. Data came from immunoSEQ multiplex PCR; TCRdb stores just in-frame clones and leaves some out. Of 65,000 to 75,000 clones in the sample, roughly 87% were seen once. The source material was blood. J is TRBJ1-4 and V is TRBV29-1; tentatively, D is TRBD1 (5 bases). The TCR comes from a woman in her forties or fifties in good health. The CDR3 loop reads CSVEGGRDNEKLFF. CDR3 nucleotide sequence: TGCAGCGTTGAGGGGGGGAGGGATAATGAAAAACTGTTTTTT. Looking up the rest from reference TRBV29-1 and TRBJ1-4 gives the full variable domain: SAVISQKPSRDICQRGTSLTIQCQVDSQVTMMFWYRQQPGQSLTLIATANQGSEATYESGFVIDKFPISRPNLTFSTLTVSNMSPEDSSIYLCSVEGGRDNEKLFFGSGTQLSVL.